The 3 T cell receptor beta chains listed next were all sequenced from one sample in a study of control samples from healthy donors and cancer patients. Assay used: immunoSEQ multiplex PCR; TCRdb lists only in-frame clones, some missing. Of more than 150,000 clones in the sample, about 93% were seen once. Material for sequencing was blood. Source of these receptors: a man aged 18 to 30 in good health.

The rearrangement links TRBV28 to TRBJ2-7, with 7 bases fitting TRBD2. CDR1 and CDR2 from the germline V gene are MDHEN and SYDVKM. Losses at the gene ends were 7 bases for V and 1 base for J; bases not matched to a gene: 7. CDR3 length equals 14 residues. CDR3 DNA: TGTGCCAGCAACTCGCTAGCGGCTTCCTACGAGCAGTACTTC. Translation: CASNSLAASYEQYF.

This rearrangement joins TRBV5-3 to TRBJ2-1; 10 bases agree with TRBD2. TRBV5-3 is noted as an ORF with a role that remains uncertain. With V trimmed by 8 bases and J by 7 bases, 9 bases remained unmatched. This CDR3 spans 14 amino acids. The chain's CDR3 is CASGQRGGPNEQFF. The CDR3 DNA reads as TGTGCCAGCGGCCAGCGGGGGGGCCCAAATGAGCAGTTCTTC.

V gene TRBV2 combines with J gene TRBJ1-1; D is perhaps TRBD1 (5 bases). The germline gives CDR1 SNHLY, CDR2 FYNNEI. The V end was cut by 11 bases, the J end by 5 bases, with 12 bases between. CDR3 size: 11 residues. CDR3 sequence: CAGARETEAFF. In nucleotides, the CDR3 is TGTGCCGGAGCCAGGGAAACTGAAGCTTTCTTT.